This TCR beta chain was retrieved from a study of cytomegalovirus exposure and HLA in healthy donors. Findings and limits, study-wide: Several of the most significant clusters were apparently associated with common viral pathogens in a later analysis. Later analysis identified a missense DCLRE1C variant that was linked to TCR beta V- and J-gene trimming.

PCR employed 60 Vbeta and 13 Jbeta primers. Only in-frame clones appear in the TCRdb table, and some are missing; sequencing was by immunoSEQ multiplex PCR. The data show fewer than 150,000 clones, approximately 80% seen once. For this clone: Antigen: not known.

Germline V lookup: CDR1 ENHRY, CDR2 SYGVKD. The CDR3 has 15 residues. Trimming removed 7 bases from V and 3 bases from J; junction bases left unmatched: 9. V and J are TRBV10-3 and TRBJ2-1; 7 bases match TRBD2. This TCR came from a man in his thirties or forties in good health and CMV-seronegative. Sequencing was performed on PBMCs. CDR3 DNA sequence: TGTGCCATCACCAAAACTTCGGGGGGCTACAATGAGCAGTTCTTC. Translating it yields CAITKTSGGYNEQFF.